This T cell receptor beta chain was sequenced in a study of shared clonotypes between healthy human individuals. Study conclusions and caveats: Across subsets, estimated richness was generally greater for naive than for memory populations.

The CDR3 spans 11 residues. Germline loops: CDR1 SGHAT, CDR2 FQNNGV. Deletions cut 5 bases from V and 8 bases from J, with 6 bases between. The assay was carried out at the deep level. Several immunoSEQ plates held equal portions of the genomic DNA taken from each subset. The protocol was immunoSEQ multiplex PCR, while the TCRdb copy is restricted to in-frame clones and leaves out a portion. Here the sample spans around 2,000,000 clones, roughly 94% being singletons. Participating donors were healthy, HIV-negative adults free of recent acute infections or vaccinations. About this clone itself: What it recognizes is unknown.

The genes are TRBV11-2 and TRBJ2-2, with unresolved D. Sequencing was done on a sample of naive CD4+ T cells sorted from blood. The subset: CD45RA+ positively selected. This clonotype originated in a man aged 18 to 29 in good health. Written as DNA, the CDR3 is TGTGCCAGCAGCCTAAAAGGGGAGCTGTTTTTT. Translation gives CASSLKGELFF.